The entry below describes one T cell receptor beta chain. The germline V gene has CDR1 SEHNR and CDR2 FQNEAQ (reference sequence). This CDR3 is built from 15 residues. TCRdb re-called the 5' RACE reads and catalogs CDR3 proteins one per entry, DNA excluded. This specimen shows hundreds of thousands of distinct CDR3 sequences; the ten leading clones hold 5% to 6%. The sample belongs to a study of monozygotic twins with inflammatory bowel disease. Each donor gave 2.5 to 3 ml of peripheral blood. The source is a human donor with ulcerative colitis or Crohn's disease, or a healthy co-twin of an affected twin (not recorded which). The source material was blood. The rearrangement links TRBV7-9 to TRBJ2-5; the TCRdb D gene call, TRBD1, has no DNA to confirm it. Here the CDR3 reads CASGRRGSGEETQYF. The variable domain in full, with the rest retrieved from reference TRBV7-9 and TRBJ2-5, is DTGVSQNPRHKITKRGQNVTFRCDPISEHNRLYWYRQTLGQGPEFLTYFQNEAQLEKSRLLSDRFSAERPKGSFSTLEIQRTEQGDSAMYLCASGRRGSGEETQYFGPGTRLLVL.